A selection of T cell receptor beta chains follows, all from one sample in a study of beta chain features in type 1 diabetes. Using immunoSEQ multiplex PCR, the repertoire was profiled, and TCRdb retains in-frame clones only, with some absent. The sample includes roughly 150,000 clones, 63% of them seen just once. The source material was naive CD4+ T cells from blood. All receptors come from a man aged 25 to 40 with type 1 diabetes. CDR3s include the opening cysteine and the closing phenylalanine or tryptophan. The D gene is left open where the match is weak. Only some rows state a clone size, as once, few, many or a class for expanded clones.

v_call	clone_size	j_call	d_call	cdr3_aa	cdr3_nt
TRBV7-2	NA	TRBJ2-1	TRBD1	CASSLARDRAYNEQFF	TGTGCCAGCAGCTTAGCCCGGGACAGGGCCTACAATGAGCAGTTCTTC
TRBV29-1	few	TRBJ2-2	NA	CSVAWGNTGELFF	TGCAGCGTTGCGTGGGGGAACACCGGGGAGCTGTTTTTT
TRBV29-1	few	TRBJ2-7	TRBD1	CSGGQGAGEQYF	TGCAGCGGGGGACAGGGGGCAGGAGAGCAGTACTTC
TRBV9	NA	TRBJ2-5	NA	CASGKDRQETQYF	TGTGCCAGCGGGAAGGACCGCCAAGAGACCCAGTACTTC
TRBV4-3	few	TRBJ2-3	NA	CASSQDRRASTDTQYF	TGCGCCAGCAGCCAAGATCGGCGGGCGAGCACAGATACGCAGTATTTT
TRBV7-2	NA	TRBJ1-5	NA	CASSPTVLGVGKPQHF	TGTGCCAGCAGCCCGACCGTTTTGGGAGTCGGGAAGCCCCAGCATTTT
TRBV7-9	NA	TRBJ1-2	TRBD1	CASSFSGGDYGYTF	TGTGCCAGCAGCTTTTCAGGGGGCGACTATGGCTACACCTTC
TRBV12-5	NA	TRBJ2-7	TRBD1	CASQGTGPYEQYF	TGTGCTAGCCAAGGGACAGGACCGTACGAGCAGTACTTC
TRBV25-1	NA	TRBJ1-1	TRBD1	CASSRDRGSKAFF	TGTGCCAGCAGCCGGGACAGGGGATCCAAAGCTTTCTTT
TRBV29-1	NA	TRBJ2-5	TRBD1	CSVWGQGEETQYF	TGCAGCGTTTGGGGACAGGGCGAAGAGACCCAGTACTTC
TRBV29-1	NA	TRBJ2-7	TRBD2	CSVELAGRYEQYF	TGCAGCGTTGAACTAGCGGGGCGCTACGAGCAGTACTTC
TRBV29-1	NA	TRBJ2-2	NA	CSVEQGNTGELFF	TGCAGCGTTGAACAGGGCAACACCGGGGAGCTGTTTTTT
TRBV28	NA	TRBJ2-7	NA	CASMAGAYEQYF	TGTGCCAGCATGGCCGGAGCCTACGAGCAGTACTTC
TRBV29-1	few	TRBJ2-1	TRBD2	CSANLAGADNEQFF	TGCAGCGCCAATCTAGCGGGGGCTGACAATGAGCAGTTCTTC
TRBV7-2	NA	TRBJ2-3	NA	CASSLVAASTDTQYF	TGTGCCAGCAGCTTAGTCGCGGCTAGCACAGATACGCAGTATTTT
TRBV10-3	NA	TRBJ2-1	NA	CAIRYTDSNEQFF	TGTGCCATCAGATACACGGACAGCAATGAGCAGTTCTTC
TRBV14	NA	TRBJ2-5	TRBD1	CASSLGTGPWRTQYF	TGTGCCAGCAGCCTTGGGACAGGGCCGTGGAGGACCCAGTACTTC
TRBV15	NA	TRBJ2-5	NA	CATSVELVETQYF	TGTGCCACCAGCGTCGAACTAGTTGAGACCCAGTACTTC
TRBV7-9	NA	TRBJ2-6	TRBD1	CATDRVSSGANVLTF	TGTGCCACCGACAGGGTTAGCTCTGGGGCCAACGTCCTGACTTTC
TRBV7-8	few	TRBJ1-3	NA	CASSLSRFHPGNTIYF	TGTGCCAGCAGCTTATCGCGGTTCCACCCTGGAAACACCATATATTTT
TRBV11-2	NA	TRBJ2-3	NA	CASRAYREIGDTQYF	TGTGCCAGCAGGGCTTACAGGGAAATCGGAGATACGCAGTATTTT
TRBV7-9	NA	TRBJ2-3	NA	CASSLAGGHTQYF	TGTGCCAGCAGCTTAGCGGGGGGCCATACGCAGTATTTT
TRBV2	NA	TRBJ1-4	NA	CASSASNEKLFF	TGTGCCAGCAGTGCCTCTAATGAAAAACTGTTTTTT
TRBV7-2	NA	TRBJ1-2	NA	CASSLASAGGGYTF	TGTGCCAGCAGCTTAGCATCGGCGGGGGGTGGCTACACCTTC
TRBV28	NA	TRBJ2-7	TRBD1	CASSGQGRGPYEQYF	TGTGCCAGCAGTGGACAGGGTCGGGGCCCCTACGAGCAGTACTTC
TRBV7-2	NA	TRBJ2-7	NA	CASSLVVGDRSSSYEQYF	TGTGCCAGCAGCTTAGTAGTGGGAGACAGGTCAAGCTCCTACGAGCAGTACTTC
TRBV2	NA	TRBJ1-3	TRBD1	CASSQRDRAGNTIYF	TGTGCCAGCAGTCAAAGGGACAGGGCCGGAAACACCATATATTTT
TRBV29-1	NA	TRBJ2-3	TRBD1	CSVPTGGRADTQYF	TGCAGCGTTCCGACAGGGGGACGCGCAGATACGCAGTATTTT
TRBV15	NA	TRBJ2-3	NA	CATSRGDREDTQYF	TGTGCCACCAGCAGAGGGGACCGGGAAGATACGCAGTATTTT
TRBV29-1	few	TRBJ1-1	NA	CSVVGSAEAFF	TGCAGCGTTGTGGGTTCTGCTGAAGCTTTCTTT
TRBV14	once	TRBJ1-2	NA	CASSQSYGYTF	TGTGCCAGCAGCCAATCTTATGGCTACACCTTC
TRBV9	NA	TRBJ1-1	TRBD1	CASSVSPGGNTEAFF	TGTGCCAGCAGCGTCTCCCCAGGGGGAAACACTGAAGCTTTCTTT
TRBV7-7	NA	TRBJ2-3	NA	CASSLHLGDADTQYF	TGTGCTAGCAGCTTACATCTTGGTGACGCAGATACGCAGTATTTT
TRBV30	NA	TRBJ2-2	NA	CAWAPTGELFF	TGTGCCTGGGCTCCCACCGGGGAGCTGTTTTTT
TRBV9	few	TRBJ2-1	TRBD2	CASSVSSGLGINNEQFF	TGTGCCAGCAGCGTCTCCTCGGGACTAGGAATTAACAATGAGCAGTTCTTC
TRBV30	NA	TRBJ2-1	NA	CAWGVWNEQFF	TGTGCCTGGGGGGTATGGAATGAGCAGTTCTTC
TRBV9	NA	TRBJ1-2	TRBD1	CASSITGTGAYGYTF	TGTGCCAGCAGCATAACCGGGACAGGAGCTTATGGCTACACCTTC